The clone carrying this T cell receptor beta chain has only a few counts. Trimming cost V 0 bases and J 5 bases, with 10 bases left between them. The CDR3 loop spans 15 amino acids. Germline V gene lookup returns CDR1 SEHNR and CDR2 FQNEAQ (reference sequence). This sample stems from a study of patients and donors after allogeneic stem cell transplantation. TCRdb called the RT-PCR reads again in MiXCR, with one record for every CDR3 protein. The sample has over 400,000 distinct CDR3 sequences; roughly 17% are singletons. This clonotype originated in a human donor who was either an allogeneic HSCT recipient or a stem cell or donor lymphocyte infusion donor (not recorded which). It is not recorded whose cells these are; they may come from a transplant donor. The sample taken for sequencing was blood, either unsorted or a sorted T cell fraction (not recorded which). The chain joins TRBV7-9 to TRBJ1-4; no firm D call. DNA for the CDR3: TGTGCCAGCAGCTTAGCCACAGCAGAAAATGAAAAACTGTTTTTT. Protein sequence: CASSLATAENEKLFF.